The 12 T cell receptor beta chains below were found in one sample sequenced in a study of beta chain features in type 1 diabetes. The authors reverse transcribed all of the isolated RNA, so sequencing captured expressed TCRB transcripts. Data came from immunoSEQ multiplex PCR; TCRdb stores just in-frame clones and leaves some out. The data hold hundreds of thousands of clones, with about 14% observed a single time. The sequencing input was naive CD4+ T cells from blood. The receptor set was obtained from a man aged 18 to 29 in good health.

V and J are TRBV5-5 and TRBJ1-2; 8 bases fit TRBD1. The CDR3 runs to 15 residues. CDR1 is SGHKS and CDR2 is YYEKEE in the germline V gene (reference sequence). Unmatched junction bases numbered 8, after V lost 1 base and J lost 6 bases. CDR3 loop: CASSLIGDRPDGYTF. The CDR3 coding sequence is TGTGCCAGCAGCTTGATCGGGGACAGGCCGGATGGCTACACCTTC.

This chain connects TRBV25-1 to TRBJ2-4; no clear D. The CDR3 has 15 amino acids. CDR1 and CDR2 from the germline V gene are MGHDK and SYGVNS. V lost 1 base and J lost 0, with 7 bases in between. The CDR3 DNA follows: TGTGCCAGCAGTGAATTGGGATTAGCCAAAAACATTCAGTACTTC. This codes for CASSELGLAKNIQYF.

The chain recombines TRBV13 with TRBJ2-5, with D tentatively TRBD1 or TRBD2 (6 bases each). The V gene lost 5 bases and the J gene lost 2 bases, with 18 bases spanning the gap. CDR1 and CDR2 (germline): PRHDT, FYEKMQ (reference sequence). The CDR3 spans 16 residues. The CDR3 is CASSPPWGAPQETQYF. The CDR3 DNA follows: TGTGCCAGCAGCCCCCCTTGGGGGGCCCCGCAAGAGACCCAGTACTTC.

V and J are TRBV5-4 and TRBJ2-7; D is perhaps TRBD1 (5 bases). This CDR3 is built from 15 residues. Between the trimmed V and J ends, which lost 0 bases and 5 bases, there was a span of 15 bases. Germline CDR1 SGHNT, CDR2 YYREEE (reference sequence). CDR3 bases: TGTGCCAGCAGCTTGGCCATAGGCCAGGGCCACGAGCAGTACTTC. This gives the protein CASSLAIGQGHEQYF.

This clone was seen more than once but under ten times. V gene TRBV15 combines with J gene TRBJ2-7, with 8 bases fitting TRBD2. The V segment lost 8 bases and the J segment 7 bases; nucleotides outside the gene matches: 10. Germline lookup yields CDR1 LNHNV and CDR2 YYDKDF (reference sequence). The CDR3 spans 13 residues. CDR3 amino acids: CATHESGRGEQYF. Here the CDR3 DNA reads TGTGCCACCCACGAAAGCGGGAGAGGGGAGCAGTACTTC.

This clone was observed a handful of times. The chain has TRBV6-5 and TRBJ1-6; D gene uncertain. CDR3 length: 15 amino acids. The germline V and J ends were trimmed by 7 bases and 12 bases, with 22 bases remaining between them. Per germline, CDR1 MNHEY and CDR2 SVGAGI. The CDR3 DNA reads as TGTGCCAGCACTCGGGGTCCCGATAAATCACGACCCCTCCACTTT. Translated, it gives CASTRGPDKSRPLHF.

The CDR3 sequence is CASSLVGGSSSYEQYF. Here the CDR3 DNA reads TGTGCCAGCAGCTTAGTAGGGGGTTCGAGCTCCTACGAGCAGTACTTC. The gene calls are TRBV7-9 and TRBJ2-7; TRBD1 might be the D (6 bases). The CDR3 is made up of 16 amino acids. V was pared by 1 base and J by 0 bases, with 13 bases between. Germline loops: CDR1 SEHNR, CDR2 FQNEAQ (reference sequence).

The sample holds a few counts of this clone. V is TRBV6-1 and J is TRBJ2-3, with no clear D. The germline V and J ends were trimmed by 2 bases and 6 bases, with 3 bases remaining between them. The CDR3 extends over 11 amino acids. Per the germline V gene, CDR1 is MNHNS and CDR2 is SASEGT. CDR3 loop: CASSEHDTQYF. Written as DNA, the CDR3 is TGTGCCAGCAGTGAACACGATACGCAGTATTTT.

The genes are TRBV10-3 and TRBJ1-2, with TRBD1 identical over 8 bases. V was clipped by 4 bases and J by 7 bases; unmatched bases: 14. Germline CDR1 is ENHRY and CDR2 is SYGVKD. The CDR3 extends over 16 amino acids. The chain's CDR3 is CAISVAGTGSLSGYTF. CDR3 coding DNA: TGTGCCATCAGTGTTGCCGGGACAGGTTCTTTGAGTGGCTACACCTTC.

There are a few counts of this clone. The gene calls are TRBV7-2 and TRBJ2-1, with 8 nucleotides matching TRBD2. CDR1 and CDR2 (germline): SGHTA, FQGNSA. The CDR3 has 17 amino acids. The ends lost 2 bases at V and 2 bases at J; junction bases unmatched: 8. The CDR3 is CASSLSSQRGTYNEQFF. Here the CDR3 DNA reads TGTGCCAGCAGCTTATCCTCCCAGCGGGGGACCTACAATGAGCAGTTCTTC.

The rearrangement uses TRBV19 and TRBJ2-7; 7 bases are shared with TRBD1. The germline V gene has CDR1 LNHDA and CDR2 SQIVND (reference sequence). The CDR3 extends over 15 amino acids. Unmatched junction bases numbered 6, after V lost 3 bases and J lost 1 base. CDR3 loop: CASSIRGQESYEQYF. The CDR3 DNA reads as TGTGCCAGTAGTATTAGAGGACAGGAATCCTACGAGCAGTACTTC.

The chain uses TRBV7-9 and TRBJ2-7; 8 positions match TRBD1. V was clipped by 1 base and J by 5 bases; unmatched bases: 10. This CDR3 region has 16 residues. Germline assignment: CDR1 SEHNR and CDR2 FQNEAQ (reference sequence). As DNA, the CDR3 is TGTGCCAGCAGCTTAGGGGTCGGGACAGGAACCCACGAGCAGTACTTC. This gives the protein CASSLGVGTGTHEQYF.